Below are 24 T cell receptor beta chains sequenced from a single sample in a study of CD8+ T cells in alopecia areata. TCR sequencing used cDNA made by reverse transcription of extracted RNA. Sequenced by immunoSEQ multiplex PCR; TCRdb stores in-frame clones only, minus some. The sample records 100,000 to 150,000 clones, 49% being singletons. This material consisted of CD8+ T cells sorted from blood, taken at week 0. These receptors originate from a human donor with alopecia areata.

This chain uses TRBV29-1 with TRBJ1-3; D gene unclear. The CDR3 spans 15 residues. The V end lost 4 bases, the J end lost 0 bases, and 13 bases lay between the germline ends. Per the germline V gene, CDR1 is SQVTM and CDR2 is ANQGSEA. DNA of the CDR3: TGCAGCGTTGCCCTTTCACTCGGCTCTGGAAACACCATATATTTT. Translating gives CSVALSLGSGNTIYF.

The chain is built from TRBV5-1 and TRBJ2-2; a possible D gene is TRBD2 (5 bases). Germline CDR1 SGHRS, CDR2 YFSETQ. This CDR3 has 16 amino acids. V was shortened by 3 bases and J by 4 bases, with 16 bases between the two germline ends. The CDR3 loop reads CASSYKDWRSTGELFF. The CDR3 region has the DNA TGCGCCAGCAGCTATAAGGACTGGCGGAGCACCGGGGAGCTGTTTTTT.

This clone was recorded a few times. The V call is TRBV6-6, the J call TRBJ2-4, with a weak D call TRBD2 (7 bases). This CDR3 is 15 amino acids long. Germline V gene data show CDR1 as MNHNY and CDR2 as SVGAGI (reference sequence). Trimming took off 6 bases at V and 3 bases at J, with 15 bases between the two ends. The CDR3 is CASSPGGAVKNIQYF. The CDR3 bases are TGTGCCAGCAGCCCTGGGGGGGCCGTCAAAAACATTCAGTACTTC.

The chain links TRBV7-9 to TRBJ2-5; a weak D match, TRBD2 (6 bases). Per germline, CDR1 SEHNR and CDR2 FQNEAQ (reference sequence). V was pared by 3 bases and J by 6 bases, with 17 bases between. The CDR3 runs to 15 residues. CDR3 amino acids: CASSFVWGEDKTQYF. CDR3 bases: TGTGCCAGCAGCTTCGTGTGGGGGGAAGACAAGACCCAGTACTTC.

This chain uses TRBV9 with TRBJ1-6; 8 bases map to TRBD1. J was trimmed by 5 bases and V by 3 bases; bases with no gene match: 7. Germline V gene lookup returns CDR1 SGDLS and CDR2 YYNGEE. CDR3 length: 16 residues. CDR3 protein: CASSAGGTGHNSPLHF. In DNA, the CDR3 is TGTGCCAGCAGCGCTGGCGGGACAGGTCATAATTCACCCCTCCACTTT.

This sequence joins TRBV29-1 and TRBJ1-1; 7 bases align to TRBD1. There are 13 residues in the CDR3. In germline, CDR1 is SQVTM, CDR2 ANQGSEA. J was trimmed by 7 bases and V by 5 bases; bases with no gene match: 10. As DNA, the CDR3 is TGCAGCGTTCAACAGGGGATGAGGGGTGAAGCTTTCTTT. Amino acid sequence: CSVQQGMRGEAFF. Full variable domain (rest looked up from reference TRBV29-1 and TRBJ1-1): SAVISQKPSRDICQRGTSLTIQCQVDSQVTMMFWYRQQPGQSLTLIATANQGSEATYESGFVIDKFPISRPNLTFSTLTVSNMSPEDSSIYLCSVQQGMRGEAFFGQGTRLTVV.

The chain couples TRBV9 to TRBJ1-5; D ambiguous. The germline V gene encodes CDR1 SGDLS and CDR2 YYNGEE. This CDR3 is 13 amino acids long. Trimming shortened V by 1 base and J by 7 bases, and 9 bases separated the two germline ends. The CDR3 nucleotides read TGTGCCAGCAGCGTACTTGGTGGGCAGCCCCAGCATTTT. It codes for CASSVLGGQPQHF.

Only one count was recorded for this clone. The rearrangement joins TRBV9 to TRBJ1-1; D is ambiguous. V was clipped by 0 bases and J by 3 bases, with 6 bases between them. Germline V CDR1 and CDR2: SGDLS, YYNGEE. This CDR3 has 13 residues. Here the CDR3 reads CASSVVDDTEAFF. CDR3 DNA sequence: TGTGCCAGCAGCGTAGTTGACGACACTGAAGCTTTCTTT.

The chain carries TRBV6-6 and TRBJ2-4; D may be TRBD1 (6 bases). This CDR3 contains 14 residues. V lost 6 bases and J 2 bases, leaving 11 bases between the germline ends. CDR1 and CDR2 from the germline V gene are MNHNY and SVGAGI (reference sequence). The CDR3, as DNA: TGTGCCAGCAGGGGGGCAGAATCCAAAAACATTCAGTACTTC. The encoded protein is CASRGAESKNIQYF.

This clone was observed a handful of times. The chain recombines TRBV6-6 with TRBJ2-1; D remains unclear. Looked up from germline, CDR1 is MNHNY and CDR2 is SVGAGI (reference sequence). CDR3 length: 11 residues. V was pared by 6 bases and J by 7 bases, with 7 bases between. The CDR3 here is CASRLLNEQFF. The CDR3 nucleotides read TGTGCCAGCAGACTATTGAATGAGCAGTTCTTC.

This clone turned up a few times. This chain links TRBV5-8 with TRBJ2-4; possibly TRBD1 or TRBD2 for D (6 bases each). V was shortened by 4 bases and J by 3 bases, with 11 bases between the two germline ends. In germline, CDR1 is SGHTS, CDR2 YDEGEE. CDR3 size: 14 residues. For the CDR3, the DNA is TGTGCCAGCAGCCCGAAGGGGGGCAAAAACATTCAGTACTTC. Translation gives CASSPKGGKNIQYF.

The chain has TRBV4-3 and TRBJ2-5; D gene ambiguous. The ends were cut back, 1 base at V and 2 bases at J, with 5 bases in the middle. The CDR3 has 13 residues. Germline V gene lookup returns CDR1 LGHNA and CDR2 YSLEER. CDR3 loop: CASSQGRQETQYF. In DNA form, the CDR3 reads TGCGCCAGCAGCCAAGGCAGACAAGAGACCCAGTACTTC.

This clone has just a few counts. The CDR3: CASSSAGYSNQPQHF. Written as DNA, the CDR3 is TGTGCCAGCAGTTCGGCAGGATATAGCAATCAGCCCCAGCATTTT. The rearrangement uses TRBV27 and TRBJ1-5; D is unresolved. The germline gives CDR1 MNHEY, CDR2 SMNVEV (reference sequence). The CDR3 runs to 15 residues. The ends were cut back, 4 bases at V and 0 bases at J, with 10 bases in the middle.

The table lists this clone with a count of one. The J gene is TRBJ2-3, the V gene TRBV30; 9 bases are a match to TRBD1. J was trimmed by 1 base and V by 6 bases; bases with no gene match: 5. The CDR3 length is 14 residues. The germline V gene encodes CDR1 GTSNPN and CDR2 SVGIG (reference sequence). The chain's CDR3 is CACNTGGGTDTQYF. The CDR3 nucleotides read TGTGCCTGCAATACAGGGGGCGGCACAGATACGCAGTATTTT.

The V call is TRBV25-1, the J call TRBJ1-5; TRBD1 might be the D (6 bases). Germline values: CDR1 MGHDK, CDR2 SYGVNS. The CDR3 runs 15 residues. V lost 4 bases and J 0 bases, leaving 10 bases between the germline ends. The CDR3 DNA reads TGTGCCAGCAGTGGGGGGACACATAGCAATCAGCCCCAGCATTTT. Protein product: CASSGGTHSNQPQHF.

This chain connects TRBV7-7 to TRBJ1-5; TRBD1 matches 8 bases. CDR3 length: 17 amino acids. In germline, CDR1 is SSHAT, CDR2 FNYEAQ (reference sequence). CDR3 loop: CARNPGQGNHSNQPQHF. The CDR3 region has the DNA TGTGCTAGGAATCCTGGACAGGGAAACCATAGCAATCAGCCCCAGCATTTT.

This clone was counted a single time. This chain links TRBV30 with TRBJ1-1; tentative D call: TRBD1 (6 bases). Germline lookup yields CDR1 GTSNPN and CDR2 SVGIG (reference sequence). V was clipped by 2 bases and J by 5 bases, with 12 bases between them. There are 13 residues in the CDR3. The CDR3 loop is CAWSLTGATEAFF. The CDR3 DNA sequence: TGTGCCTGGAGTCTGACGGGGGCAACTGAAGCTTTCTTT.

V and J are TRBV5-1 and TRBJ1-2; D is unclear. V was cut by 0 bases and J by 4 bases, with 7 bases left in between. Germline V CDR1 and CDR2: SGHRS, YFSETQ. The length of the CDR3 is 13 residues. Written as DNA, the CDR3 is TGCGCCAGCAGCTTGGCCGGGAGCTATGGCTACACCTTC. Its translation is CASSLAGSYGYTF.

This clone was detected a few times. The chain uses TRBV30 and TRBJ2-6; D remains unclear. Trimming pared 7 bases from V and 0 bases from J, leaving 10 bases between. Germline V gene data show CDR1 as GTSNPN and CDR2 as SVGIG (reference sequence). The CDR3 covers 14 residues. The CDR3, as DNA: TGTGCCTCCACGAGCAGCTCTGGGGCCAACGTCCTGACTTTC. Amino acids: CASTSSSGANVLTF.

The CDR3 region is CASSGDRDNSPLHF. CDR3 nucleotides: TGTGCCAGCAGTGGCGACAGGGACAATTCACCCCTCCACTTT. V is TRBV6-1 and J is TRBJ1-6; 7 bases agree with TRBD1. This CDR3 spans 14 amino acids. V lost 4 bases to trimming and J lost 7 bases; unmatched junction nucleotides: 4. Germline CDR1 and CDR2: MNHNS and SASEGT.

The rearrangement joins TRBV7-8 to TRBJ2-7; D is unresolved. This CDR3 spans 12 amino acids. CDR1 and CDR2 (germline): SGHVS, FQNEAQ. Between the trimmed V and J ends, which lost 2 bases and 5 bases, there was a span of 7 bases. CDR3: CASSLSGDEQYF. Written as DNA, the CDR3 is TGTGCCAGCAGCTTATCTGGGGACGAGCAGTACTTC.

The chain uses TRBV9 and TRBJ2-1; D not certain. The germline CDR1 and CDR2 sequences are SGDLS and YYNGEE. The CDR3 length is 12 residues. V lost 1 base and J lost 7, with 6 bases in between. The CDR3 DNA sequence: TGTGCCAGCAGCGTAAGTGGGAATGAGCAGTTCTTC. Translating gives CASSVSGNEQFF.

The CDR3 sequence is CASTGHLSLNTGELFF. CDR3 bases: TGTGCCAGCACCGGACACCTTTCCCTTAACACCGGGGAGCTGTTTTTT. The chain links TRBV7-8 to TRBJ2-2, with a possible D match to TRBD1 (5 bases). V was cut by 7 bases and J by 2 bases, with 17 bases left in between. This CDR3 spans 16 amino acids. Germline values: CDR1 SGHVS, CDR2 FQNEAQ.

This clone has a handful of counts. The gene calls are TRBV27 and TRBJ2-7; 7 bases are a match to TRBD1. The CDR3 runs to 16 residues. Looked up from germline, CDR1 is MNHEY and CDR2 is SMNVEV (reference sequence). J lost 0 bases, V lost 6 bases, and 11 bases had no gene match. CDR3 sequence: CASSPPGQRFSYEQYF. The CDR3 DNA reads TGTGCCAGCAGCCCCCCGGGACAGCGATTCTCCTACGAGCAGTACTTC.